This is a list of T cell receptor beta chains from one sample in a study of blood T cells in healthy people across ages. TCRdb redid the calling of the 5' RACE reads with MiXCR, one entry per CDR3 protein. The table has 1 million or so distinct CDR3 sequences, approximately 25% seen once. In addition, the sample was reused for a study of T cells of mothers and their children.

What was sequenced was blood. The receptor set was obtained from a girl aged 2-9 years in good health. Each CDR3 is given with its conserved first and last residue. Fields, in order: clone size, V gene, J gene, D gene, CDR3 DNA, CDR3 protein. A D gene is named only where the DNA matches it firmly. Size values are once, few and many counts, or a class for expanded clones, and some rows have none.

few	TRBV29-1	TRBJ2-1	.	TGCAGCGTTGCTGACTACAATGAGCAGTTCTTC	CSVADYNEQFF
.	TRBV29-1	TRBJ1-1	TRBD1	TGCAGCGTTGAATTTCCAGGGGGCGATTGGAACACTGAAGCTTTCTTT	CSVEFPGGDWNTEAFF
few	TRBV29-1	TRBJ2-5	.	TGCAGCGTTGCGACCAGGGGAGAGACCCAGTACTTC	CSVATRGETQYF
.	TRBV10-2	TRBJ2-1	.	TGCGCCAGCAGAGAGACAGTGACTACCTACAATGAGCAGTTCTTC	CASRETVTTYNEQFF
.	TRBV28	TRBJ2-1	TRBD2	TGTGCCAGCTCCGGACTAGCGTACAATGAGCAGTTCTTC	CASSGLAYNEQFF
few	TRBV15	TRBJ1-3	TRBD1	TGTGCCACAACCAAGGCCTTACAGGGGGCTGGAAACACCATATATTTT	CATTKALQGAGNTIYF
few	TRBV4-1	TRBJ2-7	TRBD1	TGCGCCAGCAGCCAACTCCCCTCGACAGGGGGTGCCTACGAGCAGTACTTC	CASSQLPSTGGAYEQYF
.	TRBV6-5	TRBJ2-3	TRBD1	TGTGCCAGCAGTTCTTCTATCCGGACAGGCCGGGGAACAGATACGCAGTATTTT	CASSSSIRTGRGTDTQYF
.	TRBV28	TRBJ2-5	.	TGTGCCAGCAGTACGGACACAGTGTACCAAGAGACCCAGTACTTC	CASSTDTVYQETQYF
few	TRBV2	TRBJ2-1	.	TGTGCCAGCAGTTGGTTGGAGCAGTTCTTC	CASSWLEQFF
.	TRBV2	TRBJ1-1	TRBD1	TGTGCCAGCAGTGGATGGGGCAGGGGGCTTGGAGGAGGGAACACTGAAGCTTTCTTT	CASSGWGRGLGGGNTEAFF
few	TRBV13	TRBJ1-5	.	TGTGCCAGCAGCCTCAGGGTAGTTGGGCCCCAGCATTTT	CASSLRVVGPQHF
.	TRBV7-9	TRBJ1-3	.	TGTGCCAGCTTCCCGGAGACCATATATTTT	CASFPETIYF
.	TRBV27	TRBJ2-7	.	TGTGCCAGCAGTTTAGATGATTACGACGAGCAGTACTTC	CASSLDDYDEQYF
.	TRBV13	TRBJ2-7	TRBD2	TGTGCCAGCAGCTTCGGGGCTAGCGGGAAATACGAGCAGTACTTC	CASSFGASGKYEQYF
.	TRBV11-3	TRBJ2-1	.	TGTGCCAGCAGCGAGCAGTACAATGAGCAGTTCTTC	CASSEQYNEQFF
.	TRBV12-3/TRBV12-4	TRBJ2-5	TRBD2	TGTGCCAGCAGCCCCCCTCCGGGACTAGCGGGAGAGACCCAGTACTTC	CASSPPPGLAGETQYF